These 6 T cell receptor beta chains originate from one sample sequenced in a study of human versus mouse CDR3 diversity and MHC coevolution. Repertoires were generated with immunoSEQ multiplex PCR, while TCRdb's copy carries only in-frame clones and drops some. The sample includes roughly 86,000 clones, 93% of them seen just once. The sample consisted of naive CD4+ T cells from blood. Subset described: CD45RO-negative CD62L-positive naive CD4 T cells. Source of these receptors: a person aged 25 to 75 in good health.

V is TRBV19 and J is TRBJ2-7, with D tentatively TRBD2 (6 bases). The V and J ends lost 3 bases and 2 bases respectively, with 14 bases between them. Per the germline V gene, CDR1 is LNHDA and CDR2 is SQIVND (reference sequence). The CDR3 totals 15 residues. CDR3 amino acids: CASSIGLGGTYEQYF. The CDR3, as DNA: TGTGCCAGTAGTATCGGCCTGGGCGGGACCTACGAGCAGTACTTC.

The chain carries TRBV29-1 and TRBJ2-7, with D perhaps TRBD1 (5 bases). This CDR3 is built from 12 residues. Germline values: CDR1 SQVTM, CDR2 ANQGSEA. V gave up 6 bases and J gave up 7 bases, with 16 bases separating them. CDR3 sequence (DNA): TGCAGCGTGACCCCAGGGCTGGGAGAGCAGTACTTC. Protein sequence: CSVTPGLGEQYF.

The CDR3 region is CASTGGYEQYF. The CDR3 DNA reads TGTGCCTCCACAGGGGGGTACGAGCAGTACTTC. The rearrangement joins TRBV10-3 to TRBJ2-7; 8 bases are a match to TRBD1. Germline lookup yields CDR1 ENHRY and CDR2 SYGVKD. The V and J ends lost 11 bases and 4 bases, in that order; junction bases with no gene match: 4. CDR3 length: 11 amino acids.

The chain couples TRBV5-1 to TRBJ1-2, with D maybe TRBD1 (6 bases). Trimming took 0 bases from V and 7 from J, leaving 10 bases between them. The CDR3 loop spans 13 amino acids. CDR1 and CDR2 (germline): SGHRS, YFSETQ. Here the CDR3 reads CASSLGGGTGYTF. CDR3 nucleotide sequence: TGCGCCAGCAGCTTGGGGGGGGGCACTGGCTACACCTTC.

V usage is TRBV7-2 and J usage is TRBJ2-2, with D perhaps matching TRBD2 (6 bases). Germline CDR1 is SGHTA and CDR2 is FQGNSA. V was cut by 4 bases and J by 2 bases, with 14 bases left in between. The length of the CDR3 is 16 residues. The CDR3 loop is CASSSQAGINTGELFF. The CDR3 nucleotides read TGTGCCAGCAGCTCACAGGCGGGAATAAACACCGGGGAGCTGTTTTTT.

This clone was detected once. The chain uses TRBV6-4 and TRBJ2-1; a possible D gene is TRBD2 (6 bases). Trimming removed 3 bases at V and 8 bases at J, with 17 bases between. This CDR3 spans 15 amino acids. Germline CDR1 reads MRHNA; CDR2 reads SNTAGT. CDR3 amino acids: CASSDTGLASHEQFF. The CDR3 nucleotides read TGTGCCAGCAGTGATACGGGCCTAGCGTCCCATGAGCAGTTCTTC.